This entry features one TCR beta chain sequence. This clone was seen a few times. Its recognized antigen is unknown. No base quality values were provided; no much bigger clone lies one nucleotide off. The sample is drawn from a study of CD8+ T cells in alopecia areata (dated by TCRdb to 2016 to 2019). Regarding the study in general: High-throughput TCRbeta sequencing was used to examine T cell clonal expansion in alopecia areata in both the C3H/HeJ mouse model and human patients. Scalp clonality was compared across normal scalp (n=4), patchy alopecia areata scalp (n=8), and alopecia totalis/universalis scalp (n=8). TCRbeta CDR3 regions were amplified by immunoSEQ multiplex PCR with 35 Vbeta forward and 13 Jbeta reverse primers. On the human side, TCRbeta sequencing was run on scalp tissue and on sorted CD4+ and CD8+ peripheral blood T cells from healthy controls and from alopecia areata patients with either patchy or totalis/universalis disease. The RNA source kit depended on sample type: the PAXgene miRNA kit for fixed scalp, the miRNeasy kit for PBMCs, and the RNeasy kit for mouse skin.

General study outcomes and caveats: Shared TCR sequences between patients were less evident than in mice, which may be partly attributable to HLA diversity in the patient population. Scalp TCR repertoire analysis is complicated because resident alphabeta T cells in normal human skin are also sequenced, whereas mouse skin is dominated by gammadelta T cells. Lesional scalp, especially in alopecia totalis/universalis, showed higher clonality and more expanded CD8+ clones than normal scalp, suggesting antigenic drive.

V and J lose 4 bases and 4 bases, and a span of 16 bases separates them. Sequences SQVTM (CDR1) and ANQGSEA (CDR2) are obtained from the germline V gene. The CDR3 runs 14 residues from the cysteine to the phenylalanine. The retained sequence is limited to the CDR3, 42 bases, with the frame set at the first base. Libraries were prepared through the immunoSEQ multiplex PCR assay. RNA was extracted from all samples and reverse transcribed into cDNA as template for TCR sequencing. First-strand cDNA was synthesized with SuperScript III using a 2:1 mix of oligo-dT and random hexamers. A synthetic immune receptor repertoire was used to gauge amplification bias, and whatever bias remained was removed computationally. Per the authors' processing: Raw reads were preprocessed to remove errors, and CDR3 was defined by IMGT conventions from the conserved cysteine to phenylalanine. Clonality was computed by normalizing Shannon entropy by log2 of the number of productive unique TCRs and subtracting the result from 1. CD4 or CD8 identity of scalp clones was inferred by cross-referencing scalp TCRbeta sequences with sorted blood CD4 and CD8 repertoires. The source is immuneACCESS, and TCRdb retained only in-frame sequences with V and J called. Part of the clones is not carried over; for the studies checked, unresolved V genes explain less than half of this, and the remainder is unexplained. Clone size and V and J calls were adopted from that table, with D and trimming inferred from the DNA. Within this sample are about 140,000 clones, with approximately 60% of them counted one time only. Around 34% of the sample belongs to the ten largest clones.

PBMCs were separated by density centrifugation and stained for CD3, CD4 and CD8, after which CD4+ and CD8+ T cells were sorted on a FACSAria. Unaffected controls provided scalp biopsies and blood samples. Input material: CD8+ T cells sorted from blood. The chain couples TRBV29-1 to TRBJ1-1; TRBD1 is a possible D gene, resting on 6 matching bases. The TCR sequence derives from a human donor in good health. The DNA reads TGCAGCGTTGTTTTTGGGGGCGCGTCCACTGAAGCTTTCTTT. The encoded protein is CSVVFGGASTEAFF.